This is a list of T cell receptor beta chains from one sample in a study of T cells in Graves' hyperthyroidism and ophthalmopathy. TCRdb called the multiplex PCR reads again in MiXCR, with one record for every CDR3 protein. Among over 300,000 distinct CDR3 sequences, approximately 13% were seen once, and the ten largest hold 8% to 13%. Source material: blood. All receptors come from a woman between 55 and 75 years old with Graves' hyperthyroidism. Both conserved end residues are part of each CDR3. Fields, in order: D gene, J gene, V gene, clone size, CDR3 DNA, CDR3 protein. The D gene is left open where the match is weak. Size is stated for part of the rows, as once, few or many counts, or as a class when the clone is expanded.

>NA|TRBJ1-6|TRBV28|NA
TGTGCCAGCAGTCCCTCCGAAAATTCACCCCTCCACTTT
CASSPSENSPLHF
>NA|TRBJ2-1|TRBV12-5|many
TGTGCTAGTGGTCCGCTAGCGTTTTCTTTGAATGAGCAGTTCTTC
CASGPLAFSLNEQFF
>TRBD1|TRBJ1-1|TRBV11-2|many
TGTGCCAGCAGCGACAGGGTTATGGACACTGAAGCTTTCTTT
CASSDRVMDTEAFF
>TRBD2|TRBJ2-7|TRBV3-1|many
TGTGCCAGCAGCCTCCAGGGAACTAGCGGGAGGACGCTGCAGTACTTC
CASSLQGTSGRTLQYF
>TRBD1|TRBJ1-5|TRBV19|few
TGTGCCAGTAGTATCGCGACAGGGGGAGATCAGCCCCAGCATTTT
CASSIATGGDQPQHF
>NA|TRBJ2-3|TRBV29-1|many
TGCAGCGGGCGGGGGCTAGTTCCAGATACGCAGTATTTT
CSGRGLVPDTQYF
>NA|TRBJ2-3|TRBV2|many
TGTGCCAGCACGGGTCAGGGCCCCGGGGATACGCAGTATTTT
CASTGQGPGDTQYF
>NA|TRBJ1-5|TRBV3-1|many
TGTGCCAGCAGCGAAGGGGGGTTACAGCCCCAGCATTTT
CASSEGGLQPQHF
>TRBD1|TRBJ2-1|TRBV28|many
TGTGCCAGCAGTCAACCGGGACAGGGATTCAATGAGCAGTTCTTC
CASSQPGQGFNEQFF
>NA|TRBJ1-2|TRBV9|few
TGTGCCAGCAGCGTAGACGGAAGCTATGGCTACACCTTC
CASSVDGSYGYTF
>NA|TRBJ2-7|TRBV12-3/TRBV12-4|many
TGTGCCAGCACTCAATCCTACGAGCAGTACTTC
CASTQSYEQYF
>TRBD2|TRBJ2-3|TRBV10-3|many
TGTGCCATCAGCCCATCGACTAGCGCGTTCGATACGCAGTATTTT
CAISPSTSAFDTQYF
>TRBD1|TRBJ1-4|TRBV6-1|many
TGTGCCAGCTATGAGGGGGACAGTCGCGAAAAACTGTTTTTT
CASYEGDSREKLFF
>TRBD2|TRBJ2-3|TRBV9|NA
TGTGCCAGCAGCCAGATGGGAGGGCTTACGCAGTATTTT
CASSQMGGLTQYF
>TRBD1|TRBJ1-4|TRBV30|many
TGTGCCTGGAGCAGGTTCGGACAGGGGGCGGAAAAACTGTTTTTT
CAWSRFGQGAEKLFF
>NA|TRBJ1-3|TRBV7-3|many
TGTGCCACCCCTGTGGGGCGACCTGGAAACACCATATATTTT
CATPVGRPGNTIYF
>NA|TRBJ1-1|TRBV5-1|NA
TGCGCCAGCATCTCCCAGAGTTTTACAAACACTGAAGCTTTCTTT
CASISQSFTNTEAFF
>NA|TRBJ2-3|TRBV7-9|NA
TGTGCCAGCAGCTTATCGGCGTTGTCTTCTAGCACAGATACGCAGTATTTT
CASSLSALSSSTDTQYF
>TRBD2|TRBJ2-1|TRBV24-1|few
TGTGCCACCAGGACCCGGGGGGTCACCTACAATGAGCAGTTCTTC
CATRTRGVTYNEQFF
>NA|TRBJ1-2|TRBV19|NA
TGTGCCAGTAGTACCCCGGGGGGGGGCGACTATGGCTACACCTTC
CASSTPGGGDYGYTF
>NA|TRBJ2-1|TRBV12-3/TRBV12-4|few
TGTGCCAGCAGTTTAACCAGGTGGGTGGCTGAGCAGTTCTTC
CASSLTRWVAEQFF
>TRBD2|TRBJ2-2|TRBV12-3/TRBV12-4|many
TGTGCCAGCAGTTACCTCTTGGGACTAGTGAACACCGGGGAGCTGTTTTTT
CASSYLLGLVNTGELFF
>NA|TRBJ2-2|TRBV18|few
TGTGCCAGCTCACGGAATGATCGGGAGCTCGGGGAGCTGTTTTTT
CASSRNDRELGELFF
>NA|TRBJ2-5|TRBV11-2|few
TGTGCCACCAGCTCGGCGGGCATACAAGAGACCCAGTACTTC
CATSSAGIQETQYF
>TRBD2|TRBJ2-2|TRBV2|many
TGTGCCAGCACCCGAGCGGGAGCAGGCACCGGGGAGCTGTTTTTT
CASTRAGAGTGELFF
>TRBD1|TRBJ1-4|TRBV6-2/TRBV6-3|NA
TGTGCCAGCAGTGTGGACAGGGATGGTGAAGAACTGTTTTTT
CASSVDRDGEELFF
>NA|TRBJ2-2|TRBV5-1|few
TGCGCCAGCAGCTTGGGGGTTTCGTGGGCCACCGGGGAGCTGTTTTTT
CASSLGVSWATGELFF
>NA|TRBJ1-4|TRBV10-3|few
TGTGCCATCAGTGAGTCGTGGGATGAAAAACTGTTTTTT
CAISESWDEKLFF
>TRBD1|TRBJ2-7|TRBV12-3/TRBV12-4|many
TGTGCCAGCAGTCCGACAGGGCTGACAAACGAGCAGTACTTC
CASSPTGLTNEQYF
>NA|TRBJ1-2|TRBV29-1|NA
TGCAGCGTTTTTCAGCCCCTCCCACGCGGGGGGCCGGGTGGCTACACCTTC
CSVFQPLPRGGPGGYTF
>NA|TRBJ2-3|TRBV4-1|NA
TGCGCCAGCAGCCAAGGAGGGGGGATAGATACGCAGTATTTT
CASSQGGGIDTQYF
>NA|TRBJ1-5|TRBV28|many
TGTGCCAGCAGTTTTGGGTTTTATCAGCCCCAGCATTTT
CASSFGFYQPQHF
>TRBD2|TRBJ2-3|TRBV14|NA
TGTGCCAGCAGCCAAGATTGGGTAGCGGGAAAGTATTTT
CASSQDWVAGKYF
>NA|TRBJ2-7|TRBV20-1|few
TGCAGTGCTAGGTCGAAGACTCTGTATACCTACGAGCAGTACTTC
CSARSKTLYTYEQYF
>TRBD1|TRBJ1-6|TRBV27|many
TGTGCCAGCAGAGCGCGGGACAGGGGGCTTGATTCACCCCTCCACTTT
CASRARDRGLDSPLHF
>TRBD1|TRBJ1-2|TRBV5-7|many
TGTGCCAGCAGCATCGACAGGGATAACTATGGCTACACCTTC
CASSIDRDNYGYTF
>TRBD2|TRBJ2-1|TRBV6-1|few
TGTGCCAGCAGTGAAAAGGGGGAGCGGGAGTACAATGAGCAGTTCTTC
CASSEKGEREYNEQFF
>TRBD1|TRBJ1-1|TRBV2|many
TGTGCCAGCAGCCAAAGGGGGACAGGGGGGACTGAAGCTTTCTTT
CASSQRGTGGTEAFF
>NA|TRBJ2-3|TRBV7-9|many
TGTGCCAGCAGCGTAGCAGGGGCAGATACGCAGTATTTT
CASSVAGADTQYF
>NA|TRBJ2-7|TRBV5-5|NA
TGTGCCAGCAGCTGGGTGCTCAACGAGCAGTACTTC
CASSWVLNEQYF
>TRBD2|TRBJ2-1|TRBV7-8|NA
TGTGCCAGCAGCTCCGCGGGAGTCCCAGTTGAGCAGTTCTTC
CASSSAGVPVEQFF
>NA|TRBJ2-4|TRBV7-9|NA
TGTGCCAGCAGCTTAGAAGCGTCGGCAAACATTCAGTACTTC
CASSLEASANIQYF
>TRBD2|TRBJ2-5|TRBV12-3/TRBV12-4|many
TGTGCCAGCAGGGAGACTAGCGGGGACTTTGGGACCCAGTACTTC
CASRETSGDFGTQYF
>NA|TRBJ2-7|TRBV11-3|NA
TGTGCCAGCAGCCCTTGGGGTGGCGAGCAGTACTTC
CASSPWGGEQYF
>TRBD2|TRBJ2-3|TRBV7-3|NA
TGTGCCAGCAGCGGAGGGACTAGCGGGAGAACAGATGCGCAGTATTTT
CASSGGTSGRTDAQYF
>TRBD2|TRBJ2-4|TRBV20-1|many
TGCAGTGCTAGGACTAGCGGAAACATTCAGTACTTC
CSARTSGNIQYF
>TRBD1|TRBJ2-7|TRBV7-9|NA
TGTGCCAGCAGCCCCCCGGACAGGGTCTCCTACGAGCAGTACTTC
CASSPPDRVSYEQYF
>NA|TRBJ2-3|TRBV3-1|many
TGTGCCAGCAGCCACGGGACTGGCACAGATACGCAGTATTTT
CASSHGTGTDTQYF
>NA|TRBJ2-6|TRBV19|few
TGTGCCAGTAGTATCGACGGTGGGGCCAACGTCCTGACTTTC
CASSIDGGANVLTF
>NA|TRBJ1-1|TRBV30|few
TGTGCCTGGAGTCCCCTCCTGAATCAGGGCACTGAAGCTTTCTTT
CAWSPLLNQGTEAFF
>NA|TRBJ2-7|TRBV18|many
TGTGCCAGCTCACCACCTCAGGTTCGTGGGAACGAGCAGTACTTC
CASSPPQVRGNEQYF